Below, 20 T cell receptor delta chains from the same sample are listed, as sequenced in a study of Vδ1+ human thymocytes. Study-wide results and limits: Highly polyclonal TRG and TRD repertoires with Gaussian CDR3 length distributions appeared in thymus.

For these receptors, no antigen is known. Sequences come from RNA converted to cDNA by reverse transcription. Pooled V-gene forward primers with one constant-region reverse primer generated the CDR3 amplicons by multiplex PCR. TCRdb re-called the multiplex PCR reads via CATT. The sample yields under 30,000 delta-chain clones, around 7.7% seen once. The sequenced sample consisted of Vdelta1+ gamma-delta thymocytes from the thymus. Subset reported: FACS-sorted CD3+ TCRalphabeta- TCRVdelta1+ TCRVdelta2- thymocytes. The receptors stem from a girl less than two years old who had congenital heart surgery.

This clone was found a few times. The chain joins TRDV1 to TRDJ1, with a possible D match to TRDD3 (5 bases). CDR1 and CDR2 (germline): TSWWSYY, QGS. This CDR3 has 24 amino acids. Trimming removed 2 bases from V and 0 bases from J, with 37 bases in between. The CDR3 is CALGEVIVFYTQVKKRPYTDKLIF. The CDR3 coding sequence is TGTGCTCTTGGGGAAGTTATCGTTTTTTATACGCAGGTCAAAAAGAGACCATACACCGATAAACTCATCTTT.

The table lists this clone with a few counts. This chain connects TRDV1 to TRDJ1; 12 nucleotides agree with TRDD3. The CDR3 is 22 residues long. V lost 0 bases, J lost 6 bases, and 23 bases stayed unmatched. Germline loops: CDR1 TSWWSYY, CDR2 QGS. The CDR3 sequence is CALGELKDLQSYSGGYANKLIF. CDR3 in DNA: TGTGCTCTTGGGGAACTTAAGGACCTACAGTCGTACTCTGGGGGATACGCAAATAAACTCATCTTT.

The J gene corresponds to TRDJ1; a V gene call is absent; the table's TRDD3 call for D was not verified on the DNA. The CDR3 loop spans 26 amino acids. CDR3 coding DNA: TGTGCTCTTGGGGGACCGGATGGCCTTCCCACAACCTTCTACGTACTGGGGGCCACCTCAGCCGATAAACTCATCTTT. It yields the protein CALGGPDGLPTTFYVLGATSADKLIF.

This clone came up a few times. The chain is built from TRDV1 and TRDJ1, with 8 bases aligning to TRDD3. The germline V gene encodes CDR1 TSWWSYY and CDR2 QGS. V dropped 1 base and J dropped 0; count of bases not matched to a gene: 13. The CDR3 length is 19 residues. For the CDR3, the DNA is TGTGCTCTTGGGGAACGGCCCTCTACTGGGGGTCTGTACACCGATAAACTCATCTTT. This sequence encodes CALGERPSTGGLYTDKLIF.

The chain couples TRDV1 to TRDJ1, with TRDD3 matching over 9 bases. Losses at the gene ends were 0 bases for V and 8 bases for J; bases not matched to a gene: 22. The CDR3 sequence is 20 residues long. Germline V lookup: CDR1 TSWWSYY, CDR2 QGS. The CDR3 spells CALGELDPTNTGGPISKLIF. The CDR3 nucleotides read TGTGCTCTTGGGGAACTAGATCCTACGAATACTGGGGGACCTATCTCCAAACTCATCTTT.

The J gene is TRDJ1, while no V gene call was made; the DNA was not used to check the table's D call, TRDD3. The CDR3 contains 21 residues. CDR3: CALGVPSYLTLTGDPTDKLIF. In DNA form, the CDR3 reads TGTGCTCTTGGGGTCCCTTCCTACCTGACCCTTACGGGGGACCCAACCGATAAACTCATCTTT.

The chain combines TRDV1 with TRDJ1; D perhaps matches TRDD2 (5 bases). Trimming took off 4 bases at V and 4 bases at J, with 22 bases between the two ends. The CDR3 sequence is 17 residues long. Germline loops: CDR1 TSWWSYY, CDR2 QGS. CDR3 DNA: TGTGCTCTTGGGGGGACCCTTCACCCCCTCTACGACGATAAACTCATCTTT. This sequence encodes CALGGTLHPLYDDKLIF.

This clone was seen a handful of times. The V call is TRDV1, the J call TRDJ1, with 7 bases lining up with TRDD3. Germline V gene lookup returns CDR1 TSWWSYY and CDR2 QGS. The CDR3 is made up of 20 amino acids. Trimming removed 0 bases from V and 3 bases from J; junction bases left unmatched: 19. The CDR3 region is CALGELERDWVDTQADKLIF. In DNA, the CDR3 is TGTGCTCTTGGGGAACTGGAGCGGGATTGGGTGGATACGCAAGCCGATAAACTCATCTTT.

This clone was seen a few times. V gene TRDV1 combines with J gene TRDJ1; 10 bases fit TRDD3. Germline CDR1 reads TSWWSYY; CDR2 reads QGS. V was pared by 2 bases and J by 0 bases, with 18 bases of the junction left unmatched. This CDR3 is 21 amino acids long. The CDR3 coding sequence is TGTGCTCTTGGGGAAAAACTCGCACGGGGGATACGGGTGTGGTACACCGATAAACTCATCTTT. This encodes CALGEKLARGIRVWYTDKLIF.

In this sample, this clone turned up a few times. The chain recombines TRDV1 with TRDJ1; 7 bases are a match to TRDD3. V trimming: 1 base; J trimming: 0 bases; junction bases outside the gene matches: 17. Germline-derived CDR1 and CDR2 are TSWWSYY and QGS. This CDR3 spans 20 amino acids. CDR3 loop: CALGEHGDPWLGGYTDKLIF. The CDR3 coding sequence is TGTGCTCTTGGGGAACATGGAGACCCTTGGCTGGGGGGCTACACCGATAAACTCATCTTT.

This clone was counted a few times. The chain links TRDV1 to TRDJ1; TRDD3 matches at 13 bases. The CDR3 consists of 22 residues. V was pared by 0 bases and J by 0 bases, with 16 bases of the junction left unmatched. Germline assignment: CDR1 TSWWSYY and CDR2 QGS. The CDR3 sequence: CALGELLLPTGGYVGYTDKLIF. The DNA of the CDR3 is TGTGCTCTTGGGGAACTATTACTCCCTACTGGGGGATACGTGGGGTACACCGATAAACTCATCTTT.

The table lists this clone with a few counts. J is TRDJ1 and V is TRDV1, with a weak D call TRDD3 (6 bases). V shed 4 bases and J shed 0 bases, with 18 bases lying between them. The CDR3 sequence is 17 residues long. CDR1 TSWWSYY and CDR2 QGS come from the germline V gene. CDR3 DNA sequence: TGTGCTCTTGGGGCCTCTGCATCACGGGGATACACCGATAAACTCATCTTT. It translates to CALGASASRGYTDKLIF.

The chain carries TRDV1 and TRDJ1; 13 bases map to TRDD3. V lost 3 bases to trimming and J lost 1 base; unmatched junction nucleotides: 26. This CDR3 comprises 24 residues. CDR1 is TSWWSYY, CDR2 QGS, per germline. CDR3: CALGDSLWDLPDIDWGIRTDKLIF. DNA of the CDR3: TGTGCTCTTGGGGACTCCTTATGGGATCTTCCGGACATAGACTGGGGGATACGCACCGATAAACTCATCTTT.

This clone was counted a few times. V usage is TRDV1 and J usage is TRDJ1; 7 bases line up with TRDD3. V lost 1 base and J lost 1; bases outside the gene matches: 33. Germline CDR1 TSWWSYY, CDR2 QGS. The length of the CDR3 is 25 residues. The CDR3 region is CALGEPGGIWGRYLGAPGSTDKLIF. The CDR3 DNA reads as TGTGCTCTTGGGGAACCGGGGGGTATTTGGGGGCGTTATCTGGGGGCCCCCGGGTCCACCGATAAACTCATCTTT.

This chain connects TRDV1 to TRDJ1; tentatively, D is TRDD2 (5 bases). V lost 3 bases to trimming and J lost 0 bases, with 17 bases between them. Germline CDR1 is TSWWSYY and CDR2 is QGS. CDR3 length: 17 residues. The DNA for the CDR3 is TGTGCTCTTGGGGACCCTACCCCCCCACTTTACACCGATAAACTCATCTTT. Protein: CALGDPTPPLYTDKLIF.

There are a few counts of this clone. V gene TRDV1 combines with J gene TRDJ1, with D perhaps matching TRDD3 (6 bases). The CDR3 has 20 residues. CDR1 and CDR2 from the germline V gene are TSWWSYY and QGS. Trimming left V 3 bases short and J 2 bases short, with 28 bases between. The CDR3 reads CALGEKVIPYWVPRTDKLIF. The CDR3 DNA sequence: TGTGCTCTTGGGGAGAAAGTTATCCCGTACTGGGTCCCTAGAACCGATAAACTCATCTTT.

The V call is TRDV1, the J call TRDJ1; 11 bases match TRDD3. Per germline, CDR1 TSWWSYY and CDR2 QGS. V shed 5 bases and J 4 bases; nucleotides not matched to a gene: 21. The CDR3 extends over 20 amino acids. The CDR3 DNA reads TGTGCTCTTGGGAACCCTCCTTCCTACTGGGGGATAAAAGAGCTCGATAAACTCATCTTT. Translated, it gives CALGNPPSYWGIKELDKLIF.

This clone showed up just a few times. J is TRDJ1 and V is TRDV1; 7 bases line up with TRDD3. Germline CDR1 reads TSWWSYY; CDR2 reads QGS. V gave up 4 bases and J gave up 2 bases; unmatched junction bases: 16. This CDR3 contains 18 residues. The CDR3 nucleotides are TGTGCTCTTGGGGGTTCCTTGGCCCCGGATACGGAGACCGATAAACTCATCTTT. Amino acid sequence: CALGGSLAPDTETDKLIF.

This clone is medium-sized in the sample. The same CDR3 arises from other DNA sequences in this sample as well. The genes are TRDV2 and TRDJ1, with 9 bases aligning to TRDD3. The CDR3 is 16 residues long. The V gene's germline CDR1 is GEAIGNYY and CDR2 EKD. Unmatched junction bases numbered 5, after V lost 0 bases and J lost 1 base. The CDR3 region is CACDTELGEVTDKLIF. Written as DNA, the CDR3 is TGTGCCTGTGACACCGAACTGGGGGAAGTCACCGATAAACTCATCTTT.

The assigned J gene is TRDJ1, but the V gene is uncalled; the table calls TRDD3, which could not be checked here. The CDR3 sequence is 18 residues long. DNA of the CDR3: TGTGCTCTTGGGGAACTAGCCACCTACCCCGTACTCCCAAGTAAACTCATCTTT. Residues: CALGELATYPVLPSKLIF.